This is a list of T cell receptor beta chains from one sample in a study of blood T cells in healthy people across ages. TCRdb used MiXCR to reprocess the 5' RACE reads, holding one entry per CDR3 protein. This sample has hundreds of thousands of distinct CDR3 sequences, with about 50% found just once. The sample was blood. Source of these receptors: a woman older than 75 in good health. CDR3s include the opening cysteine and the closing phenylalanine or tryptophan. D genes are given only for firm matches. Some rows mark clone size as missing; the rest say once, few, many or name a class of expanded clone.

TRBJ2-1	TRBV6-5	once	TRBD2	TGTGCCAGCAGTTACAGGAGCGGGAGGGCTCGGAATGAGCAGTTCTTC	CASSYRSGRARNEQFF
TRBJ2-3	TRBV19	-	TRBD2	TGTGCCAGTACCCGAGGTGGGGGGGGCACAGATACGCAGTATTTT	CASTRGGGGTDTQYF
TRBJ1-2	TRBV29-1	-	-	TGCAGCGTGGAACAGTTTGCAATCGGCGGCTACACCTTC	CSVEQFAIGGYTF
TRBJ2-7	TRBV3-1	many	-	TGTGCCAGCAGCCCCCTACGCAGGCTTTACGAGCAGTACTTC	CASSPLRRLYEQYF
TRBJ2-5	TRBV19	-	-	TGTGCCAGTAGTATTTCCAGGGGTGAGACCCAGTACTTC	CASSISRGETQYF
TRBJ2-1	TRBV28	-	-	TGTGCCAGCAACCCCCCCTACTACAATGAGCAGTTCTTC	CASNPPYYNEQFF
TRBJ2-6	TRBV5-1	many	TRBD1	TGCGCCAGCGGGGACAGTTCTGGGGCCAACGTCCTGACTTTC	CASGDSSGANVLTF
TRBJ1-2	TRBV4-1	-	TRBD1	TGCGCCAGCACAAGACGGACAGGGGAAAGTGGCTACACCTTC	CASTRRTGESGYTF
TRBJ2-7	TRBV29-1	-	TRBD2	TGCAGCGTTCTTAGCGGGGGGTCTAAGCAGTACTTC	CSVLSGGSKQYF
TRBJ1-2	TRBV7-2	many	-	TGTGCCAGCAGTCCAGGGTTTAGCTATGGCTACACCTTC	CASSPGFSYGYTF
TRBJ1-5	TRBV10-3	-	-	TGTGCCACCCAATGGGGGGATCAGCCCCAGCATTTT	CATQWGDQPQHF
TRBJ1-2	TRBV28	many	-	TGTGCCAGCAGTTTACTAGGACAGGGCTACACCTTC	CASSLLGQGYTF
TRBJ2-3	TRBV20-1	-	TRBD2	TGCAGTGCCCCAGGGACTAGCGTCCCTGGGGGCACAGATACGCAGTATTTT	CSAPGTSVPGGTDTQYF
TRBJ2-2	TRBV20-1	-	-	TGCAGTGCCCAAGGAGGGACAAGGGCCGGGGAGCTGTTTTTT	CSAQGGTRAGELFF
TRBJ2-3	TRBV9	-	-	TGTGCCAGCAGCGAGGGGGTAAACCCGTACACAGATACGCAGTATTTT	CASSEGVNPYTDTQYF
TRBJ1-1	TRBV6-6	few	-	TGTGCCAGCACCGAAACCACCGGGGCTTTCTTT	CASTETTGAFF
TRBJ2-3	TRBV9	-	-	TGTGCCAGCAGCGTGTCTCCCGACACCCTAACAGATACGCAGTATTTT	CASSVSPDTLTDTQYF
TRBJ2-1	TRBV15	many	TRBD2	TGTGCCACCAGCAGTGGTGGGCTAGCGGGGAATGAGCAGTTCTTC	CATSSGGLAGNEQFF
TRBJ2-5	TRBV12-3/TRBV12-4	many	TRBD2	TGTGCCAGCAGACTAGCGAGGGAGCAGTACTTC	CASRLAREQYF
TRBJ1-1	TRBV29-1	-	-	TGCAGCGTCGAGAGACGGCCCCAGACTGAAGCTTTCTTT	CSVERRPQTEAFF
TRBJ2-7	TRBV29-1	-	-	TGCAGCGTGGGAGATGGGGAGTCCTACGAGCAGTACTTC	CSVGDGESYEQYF
TRBJ2-7	TRBV27	-	TRBD1	TGTGCCAGTAAGACAGGGGGTTCCTACGAGCAGTACTTC	CASKTGGSYEQYF
TRBJ2-7	TRBV28	few	-	TGTGCCAGCAGTTTTGTTGGGGGGCGCTCCTACGAGCAGTACTTC	CASSFVGGRSYEQYF
TRBJ2-3	TRBV29-1	few	-	TGCAGCGCGGGCGGGCAGGGGGGAGATACGCAGTATTTT	CSAGGQGGDTQYF
TRBJ1-5	TRBV12-3/TRBV12-4	few	-	TGTGCCAGCAGTTATAACGGCGCAGGGAAGGAGCCCCAGCATTTT	CASSYNGAGKEPQHF
TRBJ1-6	TRBV5-1	-	-	TGCGCCAGCAGCTTGGAAGGTCGATCCTATAATTCACCCCCCCACTTT	CASSLEGRSYNSPPHF
TRBJ2-6	TRBV5-1	-	-	TGCGCCAGCAGCCAAGGACCAGCTGGGGCCAACGTCCTGACTTTC	CASSQGPAGANVLTF
TRBJ1-5	TRBV9	-	-	TGTGCCAGCAGCGTCGGGTCGGGTCCTTTTCAGCCCCAGCATTTT	CASSVGSGPFQPQHF
TRBJ1-4	TRBV2	many	-	TGTGCCAGCAGGAGGACCTTCGGGGAAGAAAAACTGTTTTTT	CASRRTFGEEKLFF